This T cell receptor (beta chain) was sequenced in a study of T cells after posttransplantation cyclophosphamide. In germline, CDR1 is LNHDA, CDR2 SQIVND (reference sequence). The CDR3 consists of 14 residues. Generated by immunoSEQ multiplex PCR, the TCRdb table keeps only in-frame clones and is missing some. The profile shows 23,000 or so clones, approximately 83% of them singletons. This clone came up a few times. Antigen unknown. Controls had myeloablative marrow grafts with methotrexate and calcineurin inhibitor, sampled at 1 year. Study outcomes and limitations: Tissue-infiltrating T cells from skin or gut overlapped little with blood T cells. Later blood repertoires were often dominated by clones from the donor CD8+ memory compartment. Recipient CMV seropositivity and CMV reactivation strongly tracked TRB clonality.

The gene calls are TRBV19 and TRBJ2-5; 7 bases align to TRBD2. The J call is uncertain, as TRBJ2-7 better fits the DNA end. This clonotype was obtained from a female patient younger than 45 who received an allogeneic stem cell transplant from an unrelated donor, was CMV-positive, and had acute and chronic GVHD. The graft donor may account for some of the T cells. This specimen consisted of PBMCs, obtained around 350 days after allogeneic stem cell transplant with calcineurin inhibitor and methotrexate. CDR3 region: CASSIYGGTYEQYF. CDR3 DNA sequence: TGTGCCAGTAGTATATACGGGGGGACCTACGAGCAGTACTTC.